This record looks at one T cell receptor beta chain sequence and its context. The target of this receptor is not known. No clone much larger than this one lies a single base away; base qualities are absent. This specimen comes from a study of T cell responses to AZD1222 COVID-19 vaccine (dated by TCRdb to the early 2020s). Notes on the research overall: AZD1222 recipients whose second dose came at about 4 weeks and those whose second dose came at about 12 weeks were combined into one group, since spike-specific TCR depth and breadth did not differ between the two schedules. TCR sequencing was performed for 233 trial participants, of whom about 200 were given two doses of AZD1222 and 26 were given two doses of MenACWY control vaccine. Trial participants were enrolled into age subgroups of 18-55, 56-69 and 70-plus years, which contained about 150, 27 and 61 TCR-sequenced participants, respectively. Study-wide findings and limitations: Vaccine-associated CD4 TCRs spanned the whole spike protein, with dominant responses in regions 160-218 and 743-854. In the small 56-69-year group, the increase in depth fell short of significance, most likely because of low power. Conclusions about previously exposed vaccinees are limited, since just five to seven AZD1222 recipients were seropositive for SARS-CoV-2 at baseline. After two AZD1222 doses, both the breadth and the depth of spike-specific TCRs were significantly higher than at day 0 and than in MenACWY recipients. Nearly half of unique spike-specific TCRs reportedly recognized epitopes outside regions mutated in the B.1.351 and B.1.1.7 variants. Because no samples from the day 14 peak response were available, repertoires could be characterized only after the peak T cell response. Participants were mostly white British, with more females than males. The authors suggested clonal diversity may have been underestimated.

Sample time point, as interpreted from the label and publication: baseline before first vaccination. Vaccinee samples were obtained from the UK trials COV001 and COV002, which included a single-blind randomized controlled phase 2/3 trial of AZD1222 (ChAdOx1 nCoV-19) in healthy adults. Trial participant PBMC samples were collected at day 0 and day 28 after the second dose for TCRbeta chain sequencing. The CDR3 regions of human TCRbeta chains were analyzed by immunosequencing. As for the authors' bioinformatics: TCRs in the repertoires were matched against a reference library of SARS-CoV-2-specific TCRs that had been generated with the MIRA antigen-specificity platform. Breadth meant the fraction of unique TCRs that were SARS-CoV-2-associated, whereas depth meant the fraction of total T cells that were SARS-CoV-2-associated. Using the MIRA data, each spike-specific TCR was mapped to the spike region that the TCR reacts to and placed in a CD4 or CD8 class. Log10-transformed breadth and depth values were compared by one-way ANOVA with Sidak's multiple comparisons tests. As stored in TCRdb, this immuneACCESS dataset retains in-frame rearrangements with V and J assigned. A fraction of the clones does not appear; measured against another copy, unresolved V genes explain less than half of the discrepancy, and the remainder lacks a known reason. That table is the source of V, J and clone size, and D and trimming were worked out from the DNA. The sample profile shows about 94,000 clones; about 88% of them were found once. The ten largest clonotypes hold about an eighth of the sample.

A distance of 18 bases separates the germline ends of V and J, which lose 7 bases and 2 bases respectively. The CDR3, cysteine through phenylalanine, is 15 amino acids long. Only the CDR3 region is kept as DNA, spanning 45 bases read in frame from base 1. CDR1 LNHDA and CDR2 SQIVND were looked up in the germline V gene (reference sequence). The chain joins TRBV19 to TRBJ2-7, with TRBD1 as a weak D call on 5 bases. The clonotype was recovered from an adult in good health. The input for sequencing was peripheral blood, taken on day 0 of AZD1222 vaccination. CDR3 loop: CASTPNTQGPYEQYF. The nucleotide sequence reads TGTGCCAGTACCCCAAACACCCAGGGTCCCTACGAGCAGTACTTC.